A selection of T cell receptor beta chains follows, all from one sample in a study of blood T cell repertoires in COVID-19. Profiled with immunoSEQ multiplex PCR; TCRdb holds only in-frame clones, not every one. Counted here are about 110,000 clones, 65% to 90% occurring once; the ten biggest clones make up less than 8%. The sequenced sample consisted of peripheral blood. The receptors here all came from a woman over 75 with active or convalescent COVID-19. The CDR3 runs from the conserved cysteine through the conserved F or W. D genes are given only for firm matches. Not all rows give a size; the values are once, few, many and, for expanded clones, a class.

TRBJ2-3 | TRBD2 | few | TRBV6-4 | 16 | TGTGCCAGCAGTGAGAATAGCGGGTCTCCCACAGATACGCAGTATTTT | CASSENSGSPTDTQYF
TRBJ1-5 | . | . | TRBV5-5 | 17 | TGTGCCAGCAGCTTGCTTCTTTGGGAAGGGAGCGTCCAGCCCCAGCATTTT | CASSLLLWEGSVQPQHF
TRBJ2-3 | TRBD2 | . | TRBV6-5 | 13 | TGTGCCAGCAGTAGGGATGGGACTAGCGGACCTTTATTT | CASSRDGTSGPLF
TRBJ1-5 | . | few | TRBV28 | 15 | TGTGCCAGCAGTTTCCCCACAGAAGGCAATCAGCCCCAGCATTTT | CASSFPTEGNQPQHF
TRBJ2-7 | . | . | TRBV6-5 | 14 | TGTGCCAGCCCAGATAGCGGAGTTTCGGGGGAGCAGTACTTC | CASPDSGVSGEQYF
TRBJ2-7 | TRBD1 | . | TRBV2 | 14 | TGTGCCAATAGGGACAGGGGCGGGAAGGACGAGCAGTACTTC | CANRDRGGKDEQYF
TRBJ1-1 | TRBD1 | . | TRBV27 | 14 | TGTGCCAGCAGTATAACAGGGGGCCGTTATGAAGCTTTCTTT | CASSITGGRYEAFF
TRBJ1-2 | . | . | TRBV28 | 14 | TGTGCCAGCAGTTTAGGGGGGATACCCCCTGGCTACACCTTC | CASSLGGIPPGYTF
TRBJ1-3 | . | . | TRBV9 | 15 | TGTGCCAGCAGCGTAGGGGGTAGGACAGGAAACACCATATATTTT | CASSVGGRTGNTIYF
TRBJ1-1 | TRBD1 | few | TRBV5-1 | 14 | TGCGCCAGCAGGCAAACGCCGGGACAGATGGAAGCTTTCTTT | CASRQTPGQMEAFF
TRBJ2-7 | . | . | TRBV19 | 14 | TGTGCCAGTAGTCCTAAAACAGGAACTTACGAGCAGTACTTC | CASSPKTGTYEQYF
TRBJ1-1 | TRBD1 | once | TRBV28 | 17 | TGTGCCAGCAGCCCCGGGTGGACAGGGGCCATGAACACTGAAGCTTTCTTT | CASSPGWTGAMNTEAFF
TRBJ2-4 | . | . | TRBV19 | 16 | TGTGCCAGTAGTATGGGCAGGGGAGTAGCCAAAAACATTCAGTACTTC | CASSMGRGVAKNIQYF
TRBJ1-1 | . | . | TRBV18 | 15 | TGTGCCAGCTCACCACCCACCGCCTCTAGGACTGAAGCTTTCTTT | CASSPPTASRTEAFF
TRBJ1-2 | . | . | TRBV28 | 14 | TGTGCTACTCCCGTGGGGGAGGGAAACTATGGCTACACCTTC | CATPVGEGNYGYTF
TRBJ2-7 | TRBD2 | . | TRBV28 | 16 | TGTGCCAGCAGTTTGGACCTACTAGCGGGAGGGTACGAGCAGTACTTC | CASSLDLLAGGYEQYF
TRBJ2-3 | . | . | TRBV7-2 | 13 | TGTGCCAGCAGCTTATACTTCACAGATACGCAGTATTTT | CASSLYFTDTQYF
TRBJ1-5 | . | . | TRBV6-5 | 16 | TGTGCCAGCAGTTACAAAGGCGACAGGTACAATCAGCCCCAGCATTTT | CASSYKGDRYNQPQHF
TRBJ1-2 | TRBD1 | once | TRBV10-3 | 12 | TGTGCCACCTTTACAGGGGTGAGCGGCTACACCTTC | CATFTGVSGYTF
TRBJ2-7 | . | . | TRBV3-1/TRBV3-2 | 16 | TGTGCCAGCAGCCGGCGCCGTACAGGTCGTTACTACGAGCAGTACTTC | CASSRRRTGRYYEQYF
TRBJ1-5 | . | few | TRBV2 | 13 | TGTGCCAGCAGTGAATGGGCAAATCAGCCCCAGCATTTT | CASSEWANQPQHF
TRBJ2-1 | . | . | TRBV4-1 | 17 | TGCGCCAGCAGCCAATCCTTACTAGCCTCCTCCTACAATGAGCAGTTCTTC | CASSQSLLASSYNEQFF
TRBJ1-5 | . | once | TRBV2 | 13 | TGTGCCAGCAATTCACAGGGTTTACAGCCCCAGCATTTT | CASNSQGLQPQHF
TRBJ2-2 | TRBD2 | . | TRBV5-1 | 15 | TGCGCCAGCTTAGGGACTAGCGGGAGTCCCGGGGAGCTGTTTTTT | CASLGTSGSPGELFF
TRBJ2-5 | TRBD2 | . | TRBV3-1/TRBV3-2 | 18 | TGTGCCAGCAGCCAATTGCGGGTGACTAGCGGTAGGACAGAGACCCAGTACTTC | CASSQLRVTSGRTETQYF
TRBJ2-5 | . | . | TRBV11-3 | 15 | TGTGCCAGCAGCTTAGAACCTGGCCCACAAGAGACCCAGTACTTC | CASSLEPGPQETQYF
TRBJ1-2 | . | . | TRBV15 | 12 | TGTGCCACCAGCAGAGATTTAGAGGCCTACACCTTC | CATSRDLEAYTF
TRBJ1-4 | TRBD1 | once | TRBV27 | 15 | TGTGCCAGCACTCCCTCGACAGGGGGCTTTGAAAAACTGTTTTTT | CASTPSTGGFEKLFF
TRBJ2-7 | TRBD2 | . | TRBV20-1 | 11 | TGCAGCGGGACTAGCCTCGATGAGCAGTACTTC | CSGTSLDEQYF
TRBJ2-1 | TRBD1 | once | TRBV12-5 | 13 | TGTGCTAGTGGCTTTGGGACAGTCAGTGAGCAGTTCTTC | CASGFGTVSEQFF